Below, 10 T cell receptor beta chains from the same sample are listed, as sequenced in a study of regulatory T cells in long-lasting Graves disease. With iRepertoire HTBI primers and Arm-PCR of CDR3 regions, TCR beta libraries were built. In TCRdb, the multiplex PCR reads were re-called with MiXCR into one record per CDR3 protein. The data show around 510,000 distinct CDR3 sequences, roughly 20% seen once. Time point denoted: persistent/refractory GD, antithyroid drugs over 5 years with positive TRAb. The authors made the TCR library using RNA they extracted from PBMCs. The sequences come from peripheral blood mononuclear cells (PBMCs), collected when the disease was refractory, from a patient treated with antithyroid drugs. The receptors were gathered from a female donor with Graves disease.

This clonotype was seen a single time. The chain has TRBV20-1 and TRBJ2-4; D perhaps matches TRBD1 (5 bases). Per the germline V gene, CDR1 is DFQATT and CDR2 is SNEGSKA (reference sequence). This CDR3 has 18 amino acids. The ends were cut back, 3 bases at V and 0 bases at J, with 21 bases in the middle. The CDR3 DNA reads as TGCAGTGCTAGTAGACAGTGGGCCTTTCCGTTAGCCAAAAACATTCAGTACTTC. Its protein product is CSASRQWAFPLAKNIQYF.

This sequence joins TRBV5-1 and TRBJ1-1; D is unresolved. Germline V gene lookup returns CDR1 SGHRS and CDR2 YFSETQ. This CDR3 spans 13 amino acids. Trimming took 4 bases from V and 6 from J, leaving 13 bases between them. The CDR3 sequence: CASSPSGLPEAFF. The DNA of the CDR3 is TGCGCCAGCAGCCCGTCAGGACTCCCTGAAGCTTTCTTT. Combining the CDR3 with reference TRBV5-1 and TRBJ1-1 gives the whole variable domain KAGVTQTPRYLIKTRGQQVTLSCSPISGHRSVSWYQQTPGQGLQFLFEYFSETQRNKGNFPGRFSGRQFSNSRSEMNVSTLELGDSALYLCASSPSGLPEAFFGQGTRLTVV.

The chain is built from TRBV6-5 and TRBJ2-7; D possibly corresponds to TRBD2 (5 bases). Trimming left V 2 bases short and J 4 bases short, with 12 bases between. The CDR3 contains 14 residues. CDR1 is MNHEY and CDR2 is SVGAGI in the germline V gene. CDR3 DNA: TGTGCCAGCAGTTACGGAGGAACCCGTTACGAGCAGTACTTC. It encodes CASSYGGTRYEQYF.

This clonotype was seen ten or more times. Given a much more abundant clone one base away, this may be a read error. This rearrangement joins TRBV7-9 to TRBJ2-7, with 8 nucleotides matching TRBD1. This CDR3 has 13 residues. J lost 1 base, V lost 4 bases, and 0 bases had no gene match. Germline V lookup: CDR1 SEHNR, CDR2 FQNEAQ (reference sequence). The CDR3 sequence is CASSWTGSYEQYF. DNA for the CDR3: TGTGCCAGCAGCTGGACAGGGTCCTACGAGCAGTACTTC.

This clonotype was seen repeatedly, ten times or more. The chain joins TRBV12-3 or TRBV12-4 to TRBJ2-5, with 7 bases that match TRBD1. CDR3 length: 16 amino acids. J lost 0 bases, V lost 3 bases, and 7 bases had no gene match. CDR3 DNA: TGTGCCAGCAGTTTTGATGGAAGGGGGCACCAAGAGACCCAGTACTTC. Its protein product is CASSFDGRGHQETQYF.

This clonotype was recorded many times. The genes are TRBV28 and TRBJ2-2; 7 bases are shared with TRBD1. This CDR3 is built from 13 residues. The V segment lost 8 bases and the J segment 7 bases; nucleotides outside the gene matches: 7. Germline values: CDR1 MDHEN, CDR2 SYDVKM. In nucleotides, the CDR3 is TGTGCCAGCGGTGACAGGGCGGGCGGGGAGCTGTTTTTT. It specifies CASGDRAGGELFF. The variable domain in full, completed from reference TRBV28 and TRBJ2-2, reads DVKVTQSSRYLVKRTGEKVFLECVQDMDHENMFWYRQDPGLGLRLIYFSYDVKMKEKGDIPEGYSVSREKKERFSLILESASTNQTSMYLCASGDRAGGELFFGEGSRLTVL.

This clonotype was seen more than once but under ten times. The rearrangement links TRBV15 to TRBJ2-7; D possibly corresponds to TRBD2 (6 bases). V gave up 1 base and J gave up 2 bases, with 15 bases separating them. The CDR3 has 16 residues. CDR1 is LNHNV and CDR2 is YYDKDF in the germline V gene (reference sequence). CDR3 nucleotide sequence: TGTGCCACCAGCAGAGTGTCGCTAGCGAGCCCCTACGAGCAGTACTTC. As protein: CATSRVSLASPYEQYF.

The chain is built from TRBV27 and TRBJ2-3; D not resolved. The germline V and J ends were trimmed by 3 bases and 0 bases, with 7 bases remaining between them. The CDR3 sequence is 14 residues long. Germline CDR1 and CDR2: MNHEY and SMNVEV (reference sequence). Here the CDR3 DNA reads TGTGCCAGCAGTTTGGGGTTGAGCACAGATACGCAGTATTTT. Its protein product is CASSLGLSTDTQYF.

This rearrangement joins TRBV3-1 to TRBJ2-3, with D uncertain. The CDR3 loop spans 15 amino acids. Trimming cost V 1 base and J 2 bases, with 10 bases left between them. Germline lookup yields CDR1 LGHDT and CDR2 YNNKEL (reference sequence). CDR3 in DNA: TGTGCCAGCAGCCAAGGTCAGATATTCACAGATACGCAGTATTTT. This sequence encodes CASSQGQIFTDTQYF.

The chain employs TRBV7-9 and TRBJ2-5; D is unresolved. Trimming cost V 0 bases and J 8 bases, with 7 bases left between them. The CDR3 length is 12 residues. CDR1 and CDR2 (germline): SEHNR, FQNEAQ (reference sequence). The CDR3, as DNA: TGTGCCAGCAGCTTAGCGCTAAGTACCCAGTACTTC. Translating it yields CASSLALSTQYF. Combining the CDR3 with reference TRBV7-9 and TRBJ2-5 gives the whole variable domain DTGVSQNPRHKITKRGQNVTFRCDPISEHNRLYWYRQTLGQGPEFLTYFQNEAQLEKSRLLSDRFSAERPKGSFSTLEIQRTEQGDSAMYLCASSLALSTQYFGPGTRLLVL.